The 20 T cell receptor beta chains reported below all come from one sample, sequenced in a study of metastatic and nonmetastatic thyroid tumors. MiXCR was used by TCRdb to re-call the PCR reads. The sample lists over 40,000 clones; about 25% were seen once. All patients were untreated before thyroid surgery. What was sequenced was blood. These TCRs come from a male donor with papillary thyroid cancer or a benign thyroid nodule (not recorded which). Some clones in this sample may be carry-over from other donors' samples.

This clone was detected ten times or more. The junction does not match germline at one end; this may be a read error. The chain employs TRBV5-1 and TRBJ1-4, with unresolved D. The CDR3 is 14 amino acids. Germline loops: CDR1 SGHRS, CDR2 YFSETQ. Written as DNA, the CDR3 is TGCGCCAGCAGTTTGGGAGTAGGCGTTGAAAAACTGTTTTTT. This gives the protein CASSLGVGVEKLFF.

This clone showed up many times. V usage is TRBV7-2 and J usage is TRBJ2-3, with 10 bases aligning to TRBD2. Germline CDR1 reads SGHTA; CDR2 reads FQGNSA. After removal of 0 bases from V and 1 base from J, the junction contained 1 base not matched to a gene. The length of the CDR3 is 16 residues. Here the CDR3 reads CASSLAGTSGTDTQYF. The CDR3 DNA is TGTGCCAGCAGCTTAGCGGGGACTAGCGGCACAGATACGCAGTATTTT.

By share, this clone ranks as medium-sized. The chain employs TRBV30 and TRBJ1-1; no reliable D call. Looked up from germline, CDR1 is GTSNPN and CDR2 is SVGIG (reference sequence). V was cut by 0 bases and J by 1 base, with 9 bases left in between. The CDR3 is made up of 14 amino acids. As DNA, the CDR3 is TGTGCCTGGAGTGTAGGTCGTTCGAACACTGAAGCTTTCTTT. It codes for CAWSVGRSNTEAFF.

This clone was observed a few times. Likely a read error: the CDR3 ends without its conserved phenylalanine or tryptophan. V is TRBV6-1 and J is TRBJ2-6; TRBD1 is a possible D gene (6 bases). Trimming took off 8 bases at V and 1 base at J, with 18 bases between the two ends. The CDR3 sequence is 17 residues long. Germline V CDR1 and CDR2: MNHNS, SASEGT. The CDR3 DNA reads as TGTGCCAGCCCTACAGGGATCAGCGTATCTGGGGCCAACGTCCTGACTCTC. It yields the protein CASPTGISVSGANVLTL.

This clone counts as medium-sized. The rearrangement links TRBV30 to TRBJ1-2; 8 positions match TRBD1. Unmatched junction bases numbered 5, after V lost 3 bases and J lost 8 bases. The germline gives CDR1 GTSNPN, CDR2 SVGIG (reference sequence). CDR3 length: 12 residues. CDR3 sequence: CAWSDRGGGYTF. The CDR3 DNA follows: TGTGCCTGGAGCGACAGGGGAGGAGGCTACACCTTC.

As to this clone: This sequence may be a read error, since a much larger clone differs from it by one base. The chain combines TRBV4-2 with TRBJ2-3, with a weak D call TRBD2 (5 bases). CDR1 and CDR2 from the germline V gene are LGHNA and YNFKEQ. V lost 5 bases, J lost 7 bases, and 22 bases lay in between. The CDR3 sequence is 16 residues long. The CDR3 sequence is CASSAGGPLRRYTQYF. The CDR3 DNA reads TGTGCCAGCAGCGCAGGCGGGCCTCTGCGAAGGTATACGCAGTATTTT.

The genes are TRBV20-1 and TRBJ2-1; 8 bases match TRBD2. Germline loops: CDR1 DFQATT, CDR2 SNEGSKA (reference sequence). Trimming cost V 6 bases and J 5 bases; bases outside gene matches: 9. CDR3 length: 14 residues. CDR3 nucleotides: TGCAGTGCCGGGAGGGTAGCGGACCACAATGAGCAGTTCTTC. It yields the protein CSAGRVADHNEQFF.

In this sample, this clone turned up many times. The chain joins TRBV4-1 to TRBJ1-5; 8 positions match TRBD1. This CDR3 contains 15 residues. The germline V gene encodes CDR1 MGHRA and CDR2 YSYEKL. V shed 2 bases, J shed 5 bases, and the junction held 5 bases outside the gene matches. The CDR3 here is CASSQQQGVDQPQHF. The CDR3 DNA reads as TGCGCCAGCAGCCAACAACAGGGGGTGGATCAGCCCCAGCATTTT.

V usage is TRBV3-1 and J usage is TRBJ2-7; 8 bases are a match to TRBD2. The CDR3 sequence is 15 residues long. Per the germline V gene, CDR1 is LGHDT and CDR2 is YNNKEL (reference sequence). V trimming: 1 base; J trimming: 2 bases; junction bases outside the gene matches: 4. CDR3 loop: CASSQAAGATYEQYF. The CDR3 DNA reads as TGTGCCAGCAGCCAAGCAGCGGGAGCCACCTACGAGCAGTACTTC.

The chain recombines TRBV6-4 with TRBJ2-5, with a tentative D call TRBD1 (5 bases). This CDR3 region has 14 residues. V lost 5 bases to trimming and J lost 2 bases, with 12 bases between them. CDR1 MRHNA and CDR2 SNTAGT come from the germline V gene. The CDR3 sequence: CASSSGQEQETQYF. DNA of the CDR3: TGTGCCAGCAGTTCTGGACAAGAGCAAGAGACCCAGTACTTC.

Details on this clone: This CDR3 fails to terminate in the conserved phenylalanine or tryptophan, so it likely reflects a read error. The chain recombines TRBV19 with TRBJ2-7; no reliable D call. Trimming stripped 5 bases from V and 6 bases from J, with 14 bases between. The CDR3 consists of 13 residues. CDR1 LNHDA and CDR2 SQIVND come from the germline V gene (reference sequence). CDR3 amino acids: CASSDRVGREQYS. CDR3 nucleotide sequence: TGTGCCAGTAGTGACCGAGTCGGACGCGAGCAGTACTCC.

This clone was observed a few times. The chain carries TRBV28 and TRBJ1-1; weak D call: TRBD1 (6 bases). Germline V lookup: CDR1 MDHEN, CDR2 SYDVKM. V was shortened by 11 bases and J by 4 bases, with 14 bases between the two germline ends. The CDR3 totals 12 residues. DNA of the CDR3: TGTGCCCTACAGGGTTTAAGCACTGAAGCTTTCTTT. It codes for CALQGLSTEAFF. Complete variable domain (other parts from reference TRBV28 and TRBJ1-1): DVKVTQSSRYLVKRTGEKVFLECVQDMDHENMFWYRQDPGLGLRLIYFSYDVKMKEKGDIPEGYSVSREKKERFSLILESASTNQTSMYLCALQGLSTEAFFGQGTRLTVV.

A note on this clone: Other nucleotide sequences from this sample produce the same CDR3. The chain recombines TRBV11-3 with TRBJ2-3; no definite D call. The CDR3 length is 12 residues. Germline CDR1 SGHNT, CDR2 YENEEA. V gave up 1 base and J gave up 6 bases, with 5 bases separating them. DNA of the CDR3: TGTGCCAGCAGCTTAGTTCCCGATACGCAGTATTTT. This translates into CASSLVPDTQYF.

At least ten counts were recorded for this clone. V is TRBV18 and J is TRBJ2-1; D remains ambiguous. CDR1 is KGHSH, CDR2 LQKENI, per germline. Trimming shortened V by 0 bases and J by 8 bases, and 8 bases separated the two germline ends. The CDR3 spans 13 residues. The CDR3 region has the DNA TGTGCCAGCTCACCACCCTTTGCGGATGAGCAGTTCTTC. Encoded protein: CASSPPFADEQFF.

The table lists this clone with many counts. This rearrangement joins TRBV6-5 to TRBJ1-2; a weak D match, TRBD1 (6 bases). The germline V gene encodes CDR1 MNHEY and CDR2 SVGAGI. The ends were cut back, 1 base at V and 4 bases at J, with 10 bases in the middle. The CDR3 is made up of 14 amino acids. CDR3 protein: CASSYLQGGYGYTF. Written as DNA, the CDR3 is TGTGCCAGCAGTTACTTACAGGGAGGCTATGGCTACACCTTC.

This clone was detected a few times. One base away lies a much larger clone, so this may be a sequencing read error. This chain links TRBV20-1 with TRBJ2-3; D not certain. The V end lost 7 bases, the J end lost 2 bases, and 10 bases lay between the germline ends. CDR1 and CDR2 from the germline V gene are DFQATT and SNEGSKA (reference sequence). The CDR3 totals 12 residues. In DNA form, the CDR3 reads TGCAGTGTTAGTGCGCCCACAGATACGCAGTATTTT. Amino acids: CSVSAPTDTQYF.

V is TRBV2 and J is TRBJ2-3; D perhaps matches TRBD1 (5 bases). Germline V gives CDR1 SNHLY, CDR2 FYNNEI. V was trimmed by 5 bases and J by 5 bases, leaving 26 bases between them. The length of the CDR3 is 18 residues. CDR3 sequence (DNA): TGTGCCAGCAGTTCCCTCATCTCCAGGGAAACCATTCTAGATACGCAGTATTTT. Protein product: CASSSLISRETILDTQYF. Full variable domain (rest looked up from reference TRBV2 and TRBJ2-3): EPEVTQTPSHQVTQMGQEVILRCVPISNHLYFYWYRQILGQKVEFLVSFYNNEISEKSEIFDDQFSVERPDGSNFTLKIRSTKLEDSAMYFCASSSLISRETILDTQYFGPGTRLTVL.

This clone was counted at least ten times. The V call is TRBV5-8, the J call TRBJ1-2; the D gene is possibly TRBD1 (6 bases). Deletions cut 4 bases from V and 6 bases from J, with 10 bases between. The CDR3 totals 12 residues. Germline V gene sequence: CDR1 SGHTS, CDR2 YDEGEE. As DNA, the CDR3 is TGTGCCAGCAGCCGGACAGACAATGGCTACACCTTC. Amino acid sequence: CASSRTDNGYTF.

The chain joins TRBV6-1 to TRBJ1-1, with a tentative D call TRBD1 (6 bases). Germline CDR1 is MNHNS and CDR2 is SASEGT. Trimming cost V 7 bases and J 10 bases, with 13 bases left between them. The CDR3 is 11 amino acids. In DNA form, the CDR3 reads TGTGCCAGCATTACAGGGTCTGTAGCTTTCTTT. Residues: CASITGSVAFF.

This clone has just a few counts. J is TRBJ2-1 and V is TRBV30, with D possibly matching TRBD2 (5 bases). In germline, CDR1 is GTSNPN, CDR2 SVGIG (reference sequence). V lost 4 bases to trimming and J lost 5 bases, with 12 bases between them. This CDR3 contains 13 residues. The DNA of the CDR3 is TGTGCCTGGACTAGGGAGTCCGACAATGAGCAGTTCTTC. It yields the protein CAWTRESDNEQFF.